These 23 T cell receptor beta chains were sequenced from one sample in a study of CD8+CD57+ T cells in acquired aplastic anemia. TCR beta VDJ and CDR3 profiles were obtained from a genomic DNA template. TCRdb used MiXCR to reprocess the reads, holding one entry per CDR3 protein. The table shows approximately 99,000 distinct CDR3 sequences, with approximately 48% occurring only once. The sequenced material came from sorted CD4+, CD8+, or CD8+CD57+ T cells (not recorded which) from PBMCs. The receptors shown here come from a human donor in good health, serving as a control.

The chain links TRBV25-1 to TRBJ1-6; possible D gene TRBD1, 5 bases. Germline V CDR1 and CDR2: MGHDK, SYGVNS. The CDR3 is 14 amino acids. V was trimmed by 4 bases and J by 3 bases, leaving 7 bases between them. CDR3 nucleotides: TGTGCCAGCAGTGGGGGGGGCTATAATTCACCCCTCCACTTT. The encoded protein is CASSGGGYNSPLHF.

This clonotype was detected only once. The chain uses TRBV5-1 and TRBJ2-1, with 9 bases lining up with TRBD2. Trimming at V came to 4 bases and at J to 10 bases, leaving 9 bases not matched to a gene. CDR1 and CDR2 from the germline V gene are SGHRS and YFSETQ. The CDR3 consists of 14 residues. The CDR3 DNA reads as TGCGCCAGCAGCGTGGCGGGGGGGATGGACGAGCAGTTCTTC. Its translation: CASSVAGGMDEQFF.

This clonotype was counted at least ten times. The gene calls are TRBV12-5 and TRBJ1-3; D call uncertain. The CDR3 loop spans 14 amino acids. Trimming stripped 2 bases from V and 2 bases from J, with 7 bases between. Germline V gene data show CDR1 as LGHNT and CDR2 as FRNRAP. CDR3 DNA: TGTGCTAGTGGTTTGAACATCCCTGGAAACACCATATATTTT. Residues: CASGLNIPGNTIYF.

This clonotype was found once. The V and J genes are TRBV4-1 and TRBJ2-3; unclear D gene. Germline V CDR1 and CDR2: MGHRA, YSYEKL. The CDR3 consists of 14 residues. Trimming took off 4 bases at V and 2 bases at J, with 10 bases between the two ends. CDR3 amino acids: CASSLYFFTDTQYF. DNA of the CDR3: TGCGCCAGCAGCCTCTACTTTTTCACAGATACGCAGTATTTT.

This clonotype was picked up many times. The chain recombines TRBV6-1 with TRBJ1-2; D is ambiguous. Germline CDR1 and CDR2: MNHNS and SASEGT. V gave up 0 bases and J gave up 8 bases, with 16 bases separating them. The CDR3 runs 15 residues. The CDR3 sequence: CASSEAQAPQWGYTF. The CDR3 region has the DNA TGTGCCAGCAGTGAAGCGCAGGCCCCCCAATGGGGCTACACCTTC.

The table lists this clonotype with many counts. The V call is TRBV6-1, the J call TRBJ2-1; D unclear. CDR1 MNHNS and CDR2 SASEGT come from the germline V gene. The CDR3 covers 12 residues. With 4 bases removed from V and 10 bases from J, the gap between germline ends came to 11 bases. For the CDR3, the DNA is TGTGCCAGCAGTGCCCCCTCTTCCGAGCAGTTCTTC. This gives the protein CASSAPSSEQFF.

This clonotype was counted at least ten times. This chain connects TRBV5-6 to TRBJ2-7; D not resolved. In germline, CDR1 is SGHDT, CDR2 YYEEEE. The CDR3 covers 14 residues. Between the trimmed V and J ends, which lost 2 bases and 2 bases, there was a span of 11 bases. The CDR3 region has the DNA TGTGCCAGCAGCTTTAACCCGGAAGCCTACGAGCAGTACTTC. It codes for CASSFNPEAYEQYF.

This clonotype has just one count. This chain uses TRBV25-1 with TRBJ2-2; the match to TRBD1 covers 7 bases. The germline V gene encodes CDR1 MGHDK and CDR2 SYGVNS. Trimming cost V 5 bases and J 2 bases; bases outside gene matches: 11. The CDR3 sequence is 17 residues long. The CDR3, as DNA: TGTGCCAGCAGTTTGGGAGTGAGGGGGCTTAACACCGGGGAGCTGTTTTTT. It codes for CASSLGVRGLNTGELFF.

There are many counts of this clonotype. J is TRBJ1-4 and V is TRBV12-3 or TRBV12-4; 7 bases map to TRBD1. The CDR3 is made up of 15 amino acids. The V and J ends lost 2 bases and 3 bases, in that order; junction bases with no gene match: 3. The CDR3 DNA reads TGTGCCAGCAGTTTAAGGACAGGCCCTAATGAAAAACTGTTTTTT. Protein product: CASSLRTGPNEKLFF.

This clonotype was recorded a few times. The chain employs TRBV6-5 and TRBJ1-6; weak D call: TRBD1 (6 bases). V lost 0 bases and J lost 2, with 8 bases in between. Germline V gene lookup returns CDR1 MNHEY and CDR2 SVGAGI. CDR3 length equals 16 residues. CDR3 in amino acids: CASSYSQGTYNSPLHF. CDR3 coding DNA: TGTGCCAGCAGTTACTCGCAGGGGACCTATAATTCACCCCTCCACTTT.

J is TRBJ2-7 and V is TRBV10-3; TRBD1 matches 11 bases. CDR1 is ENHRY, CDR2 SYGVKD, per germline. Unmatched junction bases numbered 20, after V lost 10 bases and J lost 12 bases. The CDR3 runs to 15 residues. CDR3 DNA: TGTGCCACCTTACGCTCCCCGGGACAGGGGGAACGACTGTACTTC. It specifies CATLRSPGQGERLYF.

Here the CDR3 DNA reads TGTGCCAGCAGCTTAGAGGGGACTAATGGCTACACCTTC. Amino acid sequence: CASSLEGTNGYTF. The V call is TRBV7-6, the J call TRBJ1-2; TRBD1 is a possible D gene (5 bases). The germline gives CDR1 SGHVS, CDR2 FNYEAQ. The CDR3 extends over 13 amino acids. V lost 1 base and J 6 bases, leaving 9 bases between the germline ends.

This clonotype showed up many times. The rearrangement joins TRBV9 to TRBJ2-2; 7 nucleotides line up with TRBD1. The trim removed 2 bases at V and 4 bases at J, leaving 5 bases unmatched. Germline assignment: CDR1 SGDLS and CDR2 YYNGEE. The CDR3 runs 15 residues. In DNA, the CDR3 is TGTGCCAGCAGCGTGACAGGGTCTCTCACCGGGGAGCTGTTTTTT. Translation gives CASSVTGSLTGELFF. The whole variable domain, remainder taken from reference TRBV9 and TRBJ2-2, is DSGVTQTPKHLITATGQRVTLRCSPRSGDLSVYWYQQSLDQGLQFLIQYYNGEERAKGNILERFSAQQFPDLHSELNLSSLELGDSALYFCASSVTGSLTGELFFGEGSRLTVL.

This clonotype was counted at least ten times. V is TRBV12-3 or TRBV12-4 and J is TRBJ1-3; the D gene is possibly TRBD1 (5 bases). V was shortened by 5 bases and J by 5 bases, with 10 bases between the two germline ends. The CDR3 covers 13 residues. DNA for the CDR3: TGTGCCAGCAGTACCTCGGGACGAAACACCATATATTTT. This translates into CASSTSGRNTIYF.

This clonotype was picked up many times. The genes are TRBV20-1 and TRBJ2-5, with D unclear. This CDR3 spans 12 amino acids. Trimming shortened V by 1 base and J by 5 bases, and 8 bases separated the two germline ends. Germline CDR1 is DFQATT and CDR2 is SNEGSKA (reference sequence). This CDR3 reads CSARAVGETQYF. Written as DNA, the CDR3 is TGCAGTGCTAGAGCGGTAGGGGAGACCCAGTACTTC.

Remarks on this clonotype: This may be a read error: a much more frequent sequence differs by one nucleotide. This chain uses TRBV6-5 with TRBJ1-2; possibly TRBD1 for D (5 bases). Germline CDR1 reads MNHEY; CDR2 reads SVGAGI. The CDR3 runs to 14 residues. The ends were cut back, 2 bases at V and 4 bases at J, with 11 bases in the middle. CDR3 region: CASSYKGSSYGYTF. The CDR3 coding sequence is TGTGCCAGCAGTTACAAGGGGTCTTCCTATGGCTACACCTTC.

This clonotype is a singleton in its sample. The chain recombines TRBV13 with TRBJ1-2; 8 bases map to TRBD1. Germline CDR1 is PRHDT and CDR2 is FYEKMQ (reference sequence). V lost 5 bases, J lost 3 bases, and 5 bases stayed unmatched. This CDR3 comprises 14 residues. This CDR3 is CASSIMTGDYGYTF. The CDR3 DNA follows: TGTGCCAGCAGCATAATGACAGGGGACTATGGCTACACCTTC.

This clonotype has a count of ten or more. The CDR3 DNA reads TGCAGTGCTAGCGATACTAGCGGGGTAGCAGATACGCAGTATTTT. It codes for CSASDTSGVADTQYF. This chain links TRBV20-1 with TRBJ2-3; TRBD2 agrees at 10 bases. V shed 3 bases, J shed 4 bases, and the junction held 7 bases outside the gene matches. This CDR3 region has 15 residues. The germline V gene encodes CDR1 DFQATT and CDR2 SNEGSKA (reference sequence).

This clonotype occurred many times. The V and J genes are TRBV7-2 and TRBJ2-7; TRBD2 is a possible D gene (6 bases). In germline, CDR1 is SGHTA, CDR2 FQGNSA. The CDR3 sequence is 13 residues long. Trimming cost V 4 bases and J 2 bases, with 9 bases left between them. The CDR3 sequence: CASSYGGTYEQYF. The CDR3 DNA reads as TGTGCCAGCAGCTATGGGGGGACCTACGAGCAGTACTTC.

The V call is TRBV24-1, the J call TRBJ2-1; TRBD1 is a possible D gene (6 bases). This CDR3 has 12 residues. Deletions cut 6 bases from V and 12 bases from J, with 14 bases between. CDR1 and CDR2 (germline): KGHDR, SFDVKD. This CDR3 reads CATSHQGSAQFF. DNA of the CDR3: TGTGCCACCAGTCACCAGGGGTCGGCGCAGTTCTTC.

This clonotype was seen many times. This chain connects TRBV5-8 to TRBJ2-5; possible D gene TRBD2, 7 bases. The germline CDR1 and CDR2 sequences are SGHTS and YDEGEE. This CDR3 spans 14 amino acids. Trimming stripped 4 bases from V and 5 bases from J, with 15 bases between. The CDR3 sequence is CASSRRGAGETQYF. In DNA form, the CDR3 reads TGTGCCAGCAGCAGACGGGGGGCGGGTGAGACCCAGTACTTC.

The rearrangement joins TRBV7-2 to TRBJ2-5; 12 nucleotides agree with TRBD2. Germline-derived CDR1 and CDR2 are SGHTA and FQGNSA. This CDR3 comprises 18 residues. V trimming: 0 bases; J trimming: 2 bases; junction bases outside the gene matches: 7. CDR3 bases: TGTGCCAGCAGCTTAGCTTCTAGCGGGGGGGGCATACAAGAGACCCAGTACTTC. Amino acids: CASSLASSGGGIQETQYF.

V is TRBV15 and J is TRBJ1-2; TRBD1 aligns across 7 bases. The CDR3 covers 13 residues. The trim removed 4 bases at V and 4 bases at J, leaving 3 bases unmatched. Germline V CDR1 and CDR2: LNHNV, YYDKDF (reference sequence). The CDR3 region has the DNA TGTGCCACCAGCACGGGACAGCGCTATGGCTACACCTTC. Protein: CATSTGQRYGYTF.